Below, 28 T cell receptor beta chains from the same sample are listed, as sequenced in a study of control samples from healthy donors and cancer patients (dated by TCRdb to 2020 to 2021). Preparation of the library involved the immunoSEQ multiplex PCR assay. TCRdb obtained this table from immuneACCESS and retained in-frame rearrangements with V and J assigned. These tables miss some clones; where compared with another copy, unresolved V genes account for less than half of the shortfall, and the remainder is unexplained. This sample lists 95,000 to 120,000 clones; 70% to 85% were detected once. The leading ten clones occupy 6.5% of the sample. The sample consisted of blood. The origin of the receptors is a man aged 18-30 years in good health.

The chain is built from TRBV10-2 and TRBJ2-1, with 16 bases aligning to TRBD2. Germline V gene data show CDR1 as WSHSY and CDR2 as SAAADI. This CDR3 spans 17 amino acids. Losses at the gene ends were 8 bases for V and 2 bases for J; bases not matched to a gene: 6. CDR3 sequence (DNA): TGCGCCAGCTGGGGGACTAGCGGGGGGGCTGCCTACAATGAGCAGTTCTTC. It codes for CASWGTSGGAAYNEQFF.

The V and J genes are TRBV3-1 (or the pseudogene TRBV3-2) and TRBJ2-3; 9 bases are a match to TRBD2. The CDR3 consists of 15 residues. Germline V gives CDR1 LGHDT, CDR2 YNNKEL (reference sequence). The V segment lost 0 bases and the J segment 3 bases; nucleotides outside the gene matches: 1. CDR3 sequence reads: CASSQEGLATDTQYF. The CDR3, as DNA: TGTGCCAGCAGCCAAGAGGGACTAGCAACAGATACGCAGTATTTT.

J is TRBJ1-6 and V is TRBV5-1; D is undetermined. Germline V gene sequence: CDR1 SGHRS, CDR2 YFSETQ. With 0 bases removed from V and 7 bases from J, the gap between germline ends came to 11 bases. This CDR3 spans 15 amino acids. CDR3 protein: CASSLDPGSNSPLHF. In DNA form, the CDR3 reads TGCGCCAGCAGCTTGGATCCAGGCTCCAATTCACCCCTCCACTTT.

The V call is TRBV6-1, the J call TRBJ2-5, with TRBD1 as a possible D gene (5 bases). The CDR3 covers 15 residues. Germline loops: CDR1 MNHNS, CDR2 SASEGT. V shed 2 bases and J shed 2 bases, with 12 bases lying between them. The CDR3 reads CASSEKGNRQETQYF. Written as DNA, the CDR3 is TGTGCCAGCAGTGAAAAGGGGAACAGGCAAGAGACCCAGTACTTC.

The rearrangement uses TRBV4-1 and TRBJ2-1, with 8 bases aligning to TRBD2. CDR3 length equals 17 residues. V gave up 0 bases and J gave up 7 bases; unmatched junction bases: 11. The germline CDR1 and CDR2 sequences are MGHRA and YSYEKL. CDR3 DNA: TGCGCCAGCAGCCAAGATGGATTCGGGGGGGGCCTAAATGAGCAGTTCTTC. Amino acids: CASSQDGFGGGLNEQFF.

This chain connects TRBV7-2 to TRBJ1-2; 7 bases are shared with TRBD1. Germline CDR1 reads SGHTA; CDR2 reads FQGNSA. The length of the CDR3 is 15 residues. V lost 5 bases to trimming and J lost 2 bases; unmatched junction nucleotides: 8. CDR3 protein: CASSSTGALNYGYTF. CDR3 in DNA: TGTGCCAGCAGCAGTACAGGGGCGTTAAACTATGGCTACACCTTC.

This chain connects TRBV5-1 to TRBJ2-3, with D possibly matching TRBD2 (6 bases). CDR1 is SGHRS and CDR2 is YFSETQ in the germline V gene. Trimming left V 0 bases short and J 0 bases short, with 8 bases between. CDR3 size: 15 residues. Written as DNA, the CDR3 is TGCGCCAGCAGCTTGGACGGGGGTAGCACAGATACGCAGTATTTT. Encoded protein: CASSLDGGSTDTQYF.

The chain joins TRBV12-5 to TRBJ2-3, with a weak D call TRBD2 (6 bases). V was shortened by 7 bases and J by 5 bases, with 16 bases between the two germline ends. CDR3 length: 14 residues. The germline gives CDR1 LGHNT, CDR2 FRNRAP. CDR3 coding DNA: TGTGCTAGTGCCTGGGACTCCCTAGAAGATACGCAGTATTTT. Encoded protein: CASAWDSLEDTQYF.

V is TRBV25-1 and J is TRBJ1-1; 9 bases align to TRBD1. From germline, CDR1 is MGHDK and CDR2 SYGVNS. J gave up 11 bases and V 6 bases, and 16 bases lay outside the gene matches. The CDR3 is 15 amino acids. The CDR3: CASSWSGQGSPLAFF. The CDR3 DNA sequence: TGTGCCAGCAGCTGGTCAGGACAGGGGTCTCCGTTGGCTTTCTTT.

The chain combines TRBV25-1 with TRBJ1-1, with a possible D match to TRBD1 (6 bases). V shed 3 bases and J shed 6 bases, with 14 bases lying between them. CDR1 and CDR2 from the germline V gene are MGHDK and SYGVNS. The CDR3 has 14 residues. This chain's CDR3 is CASSDRGQSPEAFF. In DNA form, the CDR3 reads TGTGCCAGCAGTGACCGCGGACAGAGCCCTGAAGCTTTCTTT.

The chain is built from TRBV5-1 and TRBJ2-7; D is possibly TRBD1 (6 bases). V lost 2 bases to trimming and J lost 3 bases, with 18 bases between them. Germline values: CDR1 SGHRS, CDR2 YFSETQ. The CDR3 consists of 16 residues. In DNA, the CDR3 is TGCGCCAGCAGCTTAATCCGCTGGGGACAAAGCTACGAGCAGTACGTC. It translates to CASSLIRWGQSYEQYV.

The chain combines TRBV2 with TRBJ1-5; D is uncertain. CDR3 length: 19 residues. Trimming stripped 2 bases from V and 2 bases from J, with 22 bases between. The germline V gene has CDR1 SNHLY and CDR2 FYNNEI. The CDR3 nucleotides read TGTGCCAGCAGTGAAACTCATATTTTCCCTTGGGAGGGCAATCAGCCCCAGCATTTT. Its translation is CASSETHIFPWEGNQPQHF.

This sequence joins TRBV4-2 and TRBJ2-5, with 9 bases aligning to TRBD2. Germline trimming cut 1 base from V and 5 bases from J; bases unmatched to any gene: 5. CDR1 LGHNA and CDR2 YNFKEQ come from the germline V gene. This CDR3 is 15 amino acids long. The CDR3 sequence: CASSQGTSGSETQYF. DNA for the CDR3: TGTGCCAGCAGCCAAGGTACTAGCGGGTCGGAGACCCAGTACTTC.

The chain couples TRBV18 to TRBJ2-1, with D perhaps given as TRBD1 or TRBD2 (6 bases each). V lost 3 bases to trimming and J lost 7 bases, with 25 bases between them. The CDR3 is 18 residues long. Germline V gene data show CDR1 as KGHSH and CDR2 as LQKENI. The CDR3 region is CASSPLPQTGPGGNEQFF. CDR3 bases: TGTGCCAGCTCACCCCTCCCTCAGACAGGTCCTGGGGGGAATGAGCAGTTCTTC.

V is TRBV28 and J is TRBJ1-5, with TRBD1 matching over 7 bases. V dropped 5 bases and J dropped 5; count of bases not matched to a gene: 15. Looked up from germline, CDR1 is MDHEN and CDR2 is SYDVKM. This CDR3 is built from 17 residues. The CDR3: CASSAPRGSVVHQPQHF. DNA of the CDR3: TGTGCCAGCAGTGCCCCCAGGGGGTCAGTAGTACATCAGCCCCAGCATTTT. Full variable domain (missing parts from reference TRBV28 and TRBJ1-5): DVKVTQSSRYLVKRTGEKVFLECVQDMDHENMFWYRQDPGLGLRLIYFSYDVKMKEKGDIPEGYSVSREKKERFSLILESASTNQTSMYLCASSAPRGSVVHQPQHFGDGTRLSIL.

V gene TRBV6-1 combines with J gene TRBJ2-1; D gene ambiguous. The CDR3 is made up of 14 amino acids. CDR1 is MNHNS and CDR2 is SASEGT in the germline V gene. Trimming stripped 2 bases from V and 6 bases from J, with 11 bases between. The CDR3 spells CASSERRWSNEQFF. The CDR3 DNA follows: TGTGCCAGCAGTGAACGTCGTTGGAGCAATGAGCAGTTCTTC.

This clone was counted only a few times. DNA of the CDR3: TGTGCCAGCAGCTTGGAGGTGGGCGTCATGAACACTGAAGCTTTCTTT. Translation gives CASSLEVGVMNTEAFF. The V gene is TRBV5-8, the J gene TRBJ1-1, with D uncertain. The germline V gene encodes CDR1 SGHTS and CDR2 YDEGEE. The length of the CDR3 is 16 residues. The V end lost 0 bases, the J end lost 0 bases, and 12 bases lay between the germline ends.

This clone occurred once. The chain is built from TRBV19 and TRBJ2-5; 7 nucleotides agree with TRBD1. Germline CDR1 LNHDA, CDR2 SQIVND (reference sequence). This CDR3 has 15 amino acids. With V trimmed by 5 bases and J by 3 bases, 9 bases remained unmatched. DNA of the CDR3: TGTGCCAGTAGTCCCCGGACAGGTGCTAAAGAGACCCAGTACTTC. This gives the protein CASSPRTGAKETQYF.

V and J are TRBV2 and TRBJ2-1, with 13 bases matching TRBD2. The CDR3 runs to 16 residues. The trim removed 1 base at V and 7 bases at J, leaving 4 bases unmatched. CDR1 is SNHLY and CDR2 is FYNNEI in the germline V gene. The CDR3 sequence is CASSEELAGGQNEQFF. For the CDR3, the DNA is TGTGCCAGCAGTGAAGAACTAGCGGGGGGGCAGAATGAGCAGTTCTTC.

A note on this clone: A read error may produce the germline difference seen at one junction end. The chain combines TRBV5-1 with TRBJ1-6, with D possibly matching TRBD1 (6 bases). CDR3 size: 16 residues. Per the germline V gene, CDR1 is SGHRS and CDR2 is YFSETQ. CDR3 in amino acids: CASSSTGSSHNSPLHF. In DNA, the CDR3 is TGCGCCAGCAGCTCTACAGGGAGCTCCCATAATTCACCCCTCCACTTT.

This chain uses TRBV11-1 with TRBJ2-5; 7 bases fit TRBD2. Germline V gene lookup returns CDR1 SGHAT and CDR2 FQDESV (reference sequence). The CDR3 totals 15 residues. The V gene end was trimmed by 4 bases and the J gene end by 5 bases; junction bases not matched to a gene: 10. CDR3 sequence reads: CASSSRTGGGETQYF. In DNA form, the CDR3 reads TGTGCCAGCAGCTCCCGAACGGGGGGAGGCGAGACCCAGTACTTC.

The rearrangement uses TRBV6-1 and TRBJ2-7, with D unclear. This CDR3 has 14 residues. Trimming took off 0 bases at V and 3 bases at J, with 9 bases between the two ends. Germline V gene sequence: CDR1 MNHNS, CDR2 SASEGT. CDR3 sequence: CASSEAPFGYEQYV. CDR3 DNA sequence: TGTGCCAGCAGTGAAGCTCCATTCGGCTACGAGCAGTACGTC.

The CDR3 region has the DNA TGTGCCAGCAGCCACCTCGGGCAGCCCCAGCATTTT. This sequence encodes CASSHLGQPQHF. The chain employs TRBV3-1 (or the pseudogene TRBV3-2) and TRBJ1-5; no clear D gene. Germline lookup yields CDR1 LGHDT and CDR2 YNNKEL (reference sequence). V dropped 3 bases and J dropped 7 bases, with 7 bases sitting between them. The CDR3 is 12 amino acids.

CDR3 residues: CASSPDGLSNNEQFF. As DNA, the CDR3 is TGTGCCAGCAGCCCAGACGGGTTATCAAACAATGAGCAGTTCTTC. This chain connects TRBV9 to TRBJ2-1; the D is unclear. This CDR3 region has 15 residues. Trimming took 4 bases from V and 5 from J, leaving 16 bases between them. Germline lookup yields CDR1 SGDLS and CDR2 YYNGEE.

This sequence joins TRBV2 and TRBJ1-3, with 10 bases lining up with TRBD1. The CDR3 sequence is 16 residues long. CDR1 and CDR2 (germline): SNHLY, FYNNEI. V gave up 4 bases and J gave up 4 bases; unmatched junction bases: 7. The CDR3 DNA reads TGTGCCAGCAGTGCCTCCGGGACAGGGGCCGGAAACACCATATATTTT. It is translated as CASSASGTGAGNTIYF.

The V and J genes are TRBV5-6 and TRBJ1-2; tentative D call: TRBD1 (6 bases). V was clipped by 4 bases and J by 4 bases, with 8 bases between them. The CDR3 loop spans 12 amino acids. The germline gives CDR1 SGHDT, CDR2 YYEEEE. This CDR3 is CASSPGAYGYTF. CDR3 coding DNA: TGTGCCAGCAGCCCGGGGGCCTATGGCTACACCTTC. The full variable domain, its missing parts supplied by reference TRBV5-6 and TRBJ1-2, is DAGVTQSPTHLIKTRGQQVTLRCSPKSGHDTVSWYQQALGQGPQFIFQYYEEEERQRGNFPDRFSGHQFPNYSSELNVNALLLGDSALYLCASSPGAYGYTFGSGTRLTVV.

The chain joins TRBV5-4 to TRBJ1-2; D not certain. V dropped 2 bases and J dropped 7 bases, with 15 bases sitting between them. CDR3 length: 14 residues. Germline CDR1 SGHNT, CDR2 YYREEE (reference sequence). The chain's CDR3 is CASSFGTHMFGYTF. CDR3 DNA: TGTGCCAGCAGCTTCGGCACCCACATGTTTGGCTACACCTTC.

The CDR3 spells CASSPREDNEQFF. Here the CDR3 DNA reads TGTGCCAGCAGCCCAAGGGAAGACAATGAGCAGTTCTTC. V gene TRBV11-3 combines with J gene TRBJ2-1; D unclear. CDR1 and CDR2 (germline): SGHNT, YENEEA. The CDR3 consists of 13 residues. Trimming pared 5 bases from V and 5 bases from J, leaving 10 bases between.